Below are 11 T cell receptor beta chains sequenced from a single sample in a study of type 1 regulatory T cells. These TCRs' antigens remain unknown. TCRdb recomputed calls from the reads with MiXCR, one row per CDR3 protein. Here the sample spans about 23,000 distinct CDR3 sequences, roughly 45% being singletons. The sample comprised cultured T cells, either the whole culture or a sorted T cell fraction (not recorded which). The source is a human donor in good health.

The genes are TRBV6-1 and TRBJ2-1; no clear D. CDR3 length: 13 residues. In germline, CDR1 is MNHNS, CDR2 SASEGT. The V end was cut by 4 bases, the J end by 10 bases, with 14 bases between. Here the CDR3 reads CASSARPPPEQFF. The CDR3 DNA reads as TGTGCCAGCAGTGCCCGCCCTCCCCCAGAGCAGTTCTTC.

The sample holds a few counts of this clonotype. The chain recombines TRBV29-1 with TRBJ2-7; 8 bases fit TRBD1. The germline CDR1 and CDR2 sequences are SQVTM and ANQGSEA. Trimming cost V 6 bases and J 2 bases; bases outside gene matches: 6. The CDR3 spans 13 residues. This CDR3 reads CSVNAGGPYEQYF. For the CDR3, the DNA is TGCAGCGTCAACGCAGGGGGCCCCTACGAGCAGTACTTC.

The chain recombines TRBV24-1 with TRBJ2-7; the D is unclear. There are 15 residues in the CDR3. Trimming took 4 bases from V and 7 from J, leaving 19 bases between them. Germline CDR1 reads KGHDR; CDR2 reads SFDVKD. Here the CDR3 reads CATSEGDGGREEQYF. The CDR3 DNA follows: TGTGCCACCAGTGAAGGTGATGGTGGCCGAGAGGAGCAGTACTTC.

This clonotype was seen more than once but under ten times. The V gene is TRBV2, the J gene TRBJ1-1; D not certain. The CDR3 extends over 13 amino acids. Trimming pared 4 bases from V and 0 bases from J, leaving 6 bases between. Germline V gene sequence: CDR1 SNHLY, CDR2 FYNNEI. In nucleotides, the CDR3 is TGTGCCAGCAGTGGACGCATGAACACTGAAGCTTTCTTT. This codes for CASSGRMNTEAFF.

The chain recombines TRBV7-2 with TRBJ2-1; 10 bases align to TRBD1. The CDR3 contains 14 residues. CDR1 and CDR2 from the germline V gene are SGHTA and FQGNSA. J was trimmed by 3 bases and V by 4 bases; bases with no gene match: 0. CDR3 nucleotides: TGTGCCAGCAGCTGGACAGGGGGCTACAATGAGCAGTTCTTC. This gives the protein CASSWTGGYNEQFF.

The chain employs TRBV10-3 and TRBJ2-2, with D possibly matching TRBD2 (6 bases). Trimming stripped 10 bases from V and 0 bases from J, with 18 bases between. The germline gives CDR1 ENHRY, CDR2 SYGVKD. The CDR3 consists of 16 residues. CDR3 sequence reads: CASAGAGPPNTGELFF. CDR3 sequence (DNA): TGTGCCAGCGCGGGCGCGGGACCACCGAACACCGGGGAGCTGTTTTTT.

This clonotype ranks as medium-sized (0.01 to 0.1%). The V call is TRBV12-3 or TRBV12-4, the J call TRBJ2-5; D may be TRBD1 (6 bases). CDR3 length: 14 residues. Trimming took off 2 bases at V and 6 bases at J, with 13 bases between the two ends. The CDR3: CASSLRVRGQTQYF. In DNA form, the CDR3 reads TGTGCCAGCAGTTTACGGGTCAGGGGTCAGACCCAGTACTTC.

The chain is built from TRBV28 and TRBJ1-6; D remains unclear. The CDR3 runs 17 residues. Trimming stripped 4 bases from V and 6 bases from J, with 19 bases between. Germline V gene data show CDR1 as MDHEN and CDR2 as SYDVKM. Written as DNA, the CDR3 is TGTGCCAGCAGTTCTCTGAAAGGGAGTGGAGTTAATTCACCCCTCCACTTT. This gives the protein CASSSLKGSGVNSPLHF.

The chain is built from TRBV7-9 and TRBJ2-3, with unresolved D. The CDR3 is 16 residues long. Trimming cost V 1 base and J 0 bases, with 11 bases left between them. Germline loops: CDR1 SEHNR, CDR2 FQNEAQ (reference sequence). As DNA, the CDR3 is TGTGCCAGCAGCTTAGTGGGCAGCCAAAGCACAGATACGCAGTATTTT. Its translation: CASSLVGSQSTDTQYF.

This CDR3 reads CASSRDRDEQYF. DNA of the CDR3: TGTGCCAGCAGCCGGGACAGGGACGAGCAGTACTTC. The V gene is TRBV7-2, the J gene TRBJ2-7, with 9 bases matching TRBD1. The CDR3 covers 12 residues. V dropped 5 bases and J dropped 5; count of bases not matched to a gene: 1. Germline values: CDR1 SGHTA, CDR2 FQGNSA.

The rearrangement joins TRBV20-1 to TRBJ2-7; TRBD2 might be the D (6 bases). V was shortened by 3 bases and J by 2 bases, with 11 bases between the two germline ends. This CDR3 spans 13 amino acids. Germline V gives CDR1 DFQATT, CDR2 SNEGSKA (reference sequence). The CDR3 sequence is CSASGGNTYEQYF. The CDR3 DNA follows: TGCAGTGCTAGCGGGGGAAATACCTACGAGCAGTACTTC.